This T cell receptor (beta chain) was retrieved from a study of cytomegalovirus exposure and HLA in healthy donors. This cohort consisted of healthy bone marrow donors. This clone was seen only once. Its antigen remains unidentified. The CDR3 is 15 amino acids. V trimming: 4 bases; J trimming: 7 bases; junction bases outside the gene matches: 7. The germline CDR1 and CDR2 sequences are MNHEY and SVGAGI. The PCR used 60 Vbeta and 13 Jbeta primers. Produced via immunoSEQ multiplex PCR; TCRdb's table is partial and in-frame only. This sample yields around 150,000 clones, of which about 76% are seen a single time; 3.5% belongs to the top ten. Overall study results and limits: The majority of TCR sequences were rare, yet some public TCRs appeared in many donors. It was reported that the classifier diagnosed cytomegalovirus status with high specificity and sensitivity in both the original and validation cohorts. Cytomegalovirus-associated status was assigned to some 160 TCR beta chains.

The chain carries TRBV6-5 and TRBJ2-2; 9 positions agree with TRBD2. This receptor was taken from a human donor in good health. What was sequenced was PBMCs. The CDR3 DNA reads as TGTGCCAGCAGTTTTCTAGCGGGGCGGGTCGGGGAGCTGTTTTTT. It is translated as CASSFLAGRVGELFF.